This T cell receptor (beta chain) comes out of a study of CD8+CD57+ T cells in acquired aplastic anemia. Study as a whole: The sorted CD4+ and CD8+ cells yielded an average around 3 ug of DNA.

Study results and caveats: Patients and controls turned out to have 25 to 35 CD8+ CDR3 sequences in common.

The template used for profiling TCR beta VDJ and CDR3 was genomic DNA. TCRdb processed the reads anew with MiXCR; each CDR3 protein has one entry. The table lists 200,000 or so distinct CDR3 sequences, 64% of them singletons. In its sample, this clonotype was seen a few times. Antigen unknown. Trimming took 2 bases from V and 9 from J; bases not matched to a gene: 9. Germline CDR1 is DFQATT and CDR2 is SNEGSKA (reference sequence). CDR3 size: 14 residues. The specimen sequenced was sorted CD4+, CD8+, or CD8+CD57+ T cells (not recorded which) from PBMCs. The V call is TRBV20-1, the J call TRBJ2-1, with TRBD2 matching 8 bases. The receptor was isolated from a human donor with severe aplastic anemia or a healthy control (not recorded which). Written as DNA, the CDR3 is TGCAGTGCTAGACGTACGGGGGGGCTAGGTGAGCAGTTCTTC. Protein product: CSARRTGGLGEQFF.